This T cell receptor beta chain emerged from a study of blood T cell repertoires in COVID-19. Libraries were prepared by immunoSEQ multiplex PCR; TCRdb keeps only in-frame clonotypes and omits some of them. The repertoire holds tens of thousands of clones, less than 90% seen once, with about 9.6% in the top ten. The CDR3 runs 16 residues. J lost 6 bases, V lost 0 bases, and 10 bases had no gene match. Germline-derived CDR1 and CDR2 are SGHDT and YYEEEE. The gene calls are TRBV5-6 and TRBJ2-7, with 9 bases lining up with TRBD1. This clonotype was sampled from a human donor in a cohort sampled during active COVID-19. The specimen was peripheral blood. The CDR3 nucleotides are TGTGCCAGCAGCTTGGCCCCAACCTACAGGGGGCGCGAGCAGTACTTC. Residues: CASSLAPTYRGREQYF.